This TCR beta chain originates from a study of circulating CD8 cells and anti-PD-1 response in melanoma. CDR1 MDHEN and CDR2 SYDVKM come from the germline V gene. The CDR3 is 14 amino acids. The V end lost 2 bases, the J end lost 4 bases, and 11 bases lay between the germline ends. Using around 14 ng of total RNA, TCR libraries were made with the QIAseq Immune Repertoire TCR panel. A single record per CDR3 protein comes from TCRdb applying MiXCR to the reads. Of approximately 2,500 distinct CDR3 sequences listed, 7.9% were seen once; the top ten hold about 2.8%. Sorting of live CD3+CD8+TCRalphabeta+ cells by PD-1 and/or TIGIT gave four subsets. This clonotype is judged medium-sized.

The sequenced sample was CD8+ T cells from PBMCs, obtained at baseline or after one month of anti-PD-1 therapy (not recorded which). This clonotype was sampled from a human donor with melanoma. The chain employs TRBV28 and TRBJ1-1; tentatively, D is TRBD1 (5 bases). CDR3 region: CASSLGRVSTEAFF. CDR3 in DNA: TGTGCCAGCAGTTTAGGCAGGGTGAGCACTGAAGCTTTCTTT.